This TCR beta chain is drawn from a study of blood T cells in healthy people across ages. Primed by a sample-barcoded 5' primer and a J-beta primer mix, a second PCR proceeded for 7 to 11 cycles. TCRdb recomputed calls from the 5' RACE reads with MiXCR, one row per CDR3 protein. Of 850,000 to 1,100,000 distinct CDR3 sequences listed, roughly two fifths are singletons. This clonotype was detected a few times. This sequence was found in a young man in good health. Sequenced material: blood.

The CDR3 protein is CASSQDLKVGHHYEQYF. The CDR3 DNA follows: TGCGCCAGCAGCCAAGATTTAAAGGTGGGTCATCACTACGAGCAGTACTTC. The chain couples TRBV4-3 to TRBJ2-7; D is unresolved. V dropped 0 bases and J dropped 3 bases, with 18 bases sitting between them. The CDR3 spans 17 residues. Germline CDR1 is LGHNA and CDR2 is YSLEER.